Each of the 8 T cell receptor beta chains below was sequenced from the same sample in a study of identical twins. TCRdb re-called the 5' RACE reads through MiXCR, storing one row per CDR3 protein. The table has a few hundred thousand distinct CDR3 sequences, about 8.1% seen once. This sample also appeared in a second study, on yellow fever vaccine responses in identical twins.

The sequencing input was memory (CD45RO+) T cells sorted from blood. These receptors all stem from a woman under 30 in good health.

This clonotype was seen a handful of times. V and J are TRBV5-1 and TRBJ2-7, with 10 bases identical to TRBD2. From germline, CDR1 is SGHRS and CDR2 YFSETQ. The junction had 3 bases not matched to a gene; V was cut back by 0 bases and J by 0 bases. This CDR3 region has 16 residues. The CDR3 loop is CASSLGWTSGSYEQYF. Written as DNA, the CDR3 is TGCGCCAGCAGCTTGGGTTGGACTAGCGGCTCCTACGAGCAGTACTTC.

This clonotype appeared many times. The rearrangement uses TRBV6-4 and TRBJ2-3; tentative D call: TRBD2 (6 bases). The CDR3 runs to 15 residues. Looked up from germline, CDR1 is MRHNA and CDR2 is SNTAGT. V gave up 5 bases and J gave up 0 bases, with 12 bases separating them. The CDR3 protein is CASSSGGTSTDTQYF. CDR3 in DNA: TGTGCCAGCAGTTCCGGGGGAACTAGCACAGATACGCAGTATTTT.

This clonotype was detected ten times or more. The CDR3 protein is CASSEPSGGNNEQFF. The CDR3 DNA reads TGTGCCAGCAGTGAACCTAGCGGGGGGAACAATGAGCAGTTCTTC. The J gene is TRBJ2-1, the V gene TRBV6-1; 11 nucleotides match TRBD2. V gave up 2 bases and J gave up 5 bases; unmatched junction bases: 2. The germline CDR1 and CDR2 sequences are MNHNS and SASEGT. The CDR3 loop spans 15 amino acids.

The CDR3 DNA reads as TGCGCCAGCAGCCGGACAGGGTCGGGAGAGTATTTT. It codes for CASSRTGSGEYF. This chain joins TRBV5-1 and TRBJ2-3, with TRBD1 matching over 8 bases. Germline-derived CDR1 and CDR2 are SGHRS and YFSETQ. With 4 bases clipped from V and 13 bases from J, the junction kept 8 bases outside the gene matches. The CDR3 loop spans 12 amino acids.

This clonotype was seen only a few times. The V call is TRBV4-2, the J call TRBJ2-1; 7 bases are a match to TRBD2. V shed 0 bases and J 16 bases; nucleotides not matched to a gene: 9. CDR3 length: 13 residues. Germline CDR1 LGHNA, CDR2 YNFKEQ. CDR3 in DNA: TGTGCCAGCAGCCAAGAAGGGCGGGGGAGTCCCTTCTTC. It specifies CASSQEGRGSPFF.

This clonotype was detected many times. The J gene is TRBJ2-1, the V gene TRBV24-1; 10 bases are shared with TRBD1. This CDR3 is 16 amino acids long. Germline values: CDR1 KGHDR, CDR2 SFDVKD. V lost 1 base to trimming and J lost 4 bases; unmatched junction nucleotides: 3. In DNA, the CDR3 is TGTGCCACCAGTGATTTTAGGACAGGGGGGTACAATGAGCAGTTCTTC. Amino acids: CATSDFRTGGYNEQFF.

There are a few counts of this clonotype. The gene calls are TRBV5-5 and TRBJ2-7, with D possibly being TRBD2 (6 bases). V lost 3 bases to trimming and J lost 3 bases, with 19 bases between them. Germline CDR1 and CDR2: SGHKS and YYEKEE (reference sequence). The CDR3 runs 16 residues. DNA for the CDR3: TGTGCCAGCAGCTGGACAATTGGGACTGGCGGCTACGAGCAGTACTTC. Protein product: CASSWTIGTGGYEQYF.

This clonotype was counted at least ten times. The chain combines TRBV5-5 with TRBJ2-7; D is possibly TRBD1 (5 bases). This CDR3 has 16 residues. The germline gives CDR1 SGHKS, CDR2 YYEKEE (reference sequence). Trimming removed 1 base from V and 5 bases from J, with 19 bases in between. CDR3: CASSLITTGPLDEQYF. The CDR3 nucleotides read TGTGCCAGCAGCTTGATCACAACAGGCCCACTGGACGAGCAGTACTTC.